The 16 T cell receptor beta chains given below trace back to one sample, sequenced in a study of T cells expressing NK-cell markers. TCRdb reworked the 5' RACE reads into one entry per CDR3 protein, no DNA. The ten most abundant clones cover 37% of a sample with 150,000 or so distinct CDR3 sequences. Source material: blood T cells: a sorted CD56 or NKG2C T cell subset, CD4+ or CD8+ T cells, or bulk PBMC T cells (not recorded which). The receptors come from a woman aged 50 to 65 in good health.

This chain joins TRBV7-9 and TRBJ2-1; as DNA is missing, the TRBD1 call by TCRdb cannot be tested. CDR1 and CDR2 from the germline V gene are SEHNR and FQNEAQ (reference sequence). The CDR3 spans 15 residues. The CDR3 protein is CASSLVGTGGNEQFF.

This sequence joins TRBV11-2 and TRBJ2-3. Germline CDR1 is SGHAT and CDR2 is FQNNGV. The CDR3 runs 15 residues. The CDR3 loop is CASSLDPTSTDTQYF.

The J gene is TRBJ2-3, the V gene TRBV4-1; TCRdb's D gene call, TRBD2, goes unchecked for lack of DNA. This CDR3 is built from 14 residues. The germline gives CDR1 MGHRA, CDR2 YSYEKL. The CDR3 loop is CASSSGGPVDTQYF.

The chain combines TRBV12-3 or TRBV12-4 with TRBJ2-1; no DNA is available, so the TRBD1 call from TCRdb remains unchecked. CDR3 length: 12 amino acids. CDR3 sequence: CASSHAAPEQFF.

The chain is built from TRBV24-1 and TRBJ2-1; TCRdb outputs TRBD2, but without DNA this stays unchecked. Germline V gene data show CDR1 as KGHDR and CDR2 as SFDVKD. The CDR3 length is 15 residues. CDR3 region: CATSEEDRENDEQFF.

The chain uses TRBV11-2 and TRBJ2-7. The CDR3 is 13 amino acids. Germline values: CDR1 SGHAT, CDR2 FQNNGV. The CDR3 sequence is CASSLIREGEQYF.

The CDR3 here is CAWTLLAGGVDTQYF. The V and J genes are TRBV30 and TRBJ2-3; no DNA is available, so the TRBD2 call from TCRdb remains unchecked. CDR3 length equals 15 residues. Germline CDR1 and CDR2: GTSNPN and SVGIG (reference sequence).

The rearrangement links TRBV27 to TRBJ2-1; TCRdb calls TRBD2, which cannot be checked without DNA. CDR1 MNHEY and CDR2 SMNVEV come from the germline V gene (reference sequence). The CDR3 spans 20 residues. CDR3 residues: CASSTTIGTSGWSSYNEQFF.

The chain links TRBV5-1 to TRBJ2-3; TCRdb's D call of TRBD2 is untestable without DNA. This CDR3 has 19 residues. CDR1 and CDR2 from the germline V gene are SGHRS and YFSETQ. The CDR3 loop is CASSLDHRRVGQDTDTQYF.

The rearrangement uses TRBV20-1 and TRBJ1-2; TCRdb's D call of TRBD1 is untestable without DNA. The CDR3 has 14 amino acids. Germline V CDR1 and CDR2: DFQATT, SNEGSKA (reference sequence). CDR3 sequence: CSARSGQGDIGYTF.

The CDR3 sequence: CSARVGQVNGEAFF. The chain employs TRBV20-1 and TRBJ1-1; TCRdb lists TRBD1, though no DNA is available to test this call. Germline assignment: CDR1 DFQATT and CDR2 SNEGSKA (reference sequence). This CDR3 contains 14 residues.

CDR3 region: CASSPTGARFSRYNEQFF. The gene calls are TRBV7-2 and TRBJ2-1; TCRdb reports TRBD2, a call that lacks DNA to check it against. Germline-derived CDR1 and CDR2 are SGHTA and FQGNSA. The CDR3 totals 18 residues.

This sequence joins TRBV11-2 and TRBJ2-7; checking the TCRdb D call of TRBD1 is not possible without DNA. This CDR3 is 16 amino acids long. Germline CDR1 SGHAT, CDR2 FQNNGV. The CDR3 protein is CASSPRGAGGAYEQYF.

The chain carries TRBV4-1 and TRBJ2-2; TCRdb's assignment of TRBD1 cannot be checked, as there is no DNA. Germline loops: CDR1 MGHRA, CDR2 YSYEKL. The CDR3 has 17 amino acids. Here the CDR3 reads CASSQDTGATESGELFF.

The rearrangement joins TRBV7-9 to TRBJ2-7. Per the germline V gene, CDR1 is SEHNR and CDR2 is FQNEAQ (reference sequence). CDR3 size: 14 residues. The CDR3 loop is CASSLAGISYEQYF.

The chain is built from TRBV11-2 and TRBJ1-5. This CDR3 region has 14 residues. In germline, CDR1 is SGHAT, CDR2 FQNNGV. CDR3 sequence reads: CASSQTDSNQPQHF.